The 9 T cell receptor beta chains given below trace back to one sample, sequenced in a study of vaccination and CD4 T cells after COVID-19. The antigens these receptors bind are not known. Once obtained from cultured CD4+ T cells, the DNA was sequenced using the Oncomine TCR Beta short-read assay. TCRdb processed the PCR reads anew with MiXCR; each CDR3 protein has one entry. The sample has about 4,100 distinct CDR3 sequences; about 19% are singletons. Regarding treatment: roughly 10-day PBMC culture with coronavirus spike peptide pools or control peptides (ViraFEST assay). The sequenced sample consisted of CD4+ T cells from blood, cultured in vitro. These receptor sequences come from a human donor who had recovered from COVID-19.

This chain links TRBV5-6 with TRBJ1-2; TRBD1 matches 7 bases. Germline V gene data show CDR1 as SGHDT and CDR2 as YYEEEE. CDR3 length equals 14 residues. With 4 bases clipped from V and 1 base from J, the junction kept 4 bases outside the gene matches. CDR3 region: CASSPGQLNYGYTF. In DNA form, the CDR3 reads TGTGCCAGCAGCCCGGGACAGCTTAACTATGGCTACACCTTC.

CDR3 bases: TGTGCCTGGAGTCCCGACCGAGAGTCACCCCTCCACTTT. Its translation: CAWSPDRESPLHF. The chain is built from TRBV30 and TRBJ1-6; D not certain. The V gene's germline CDR1 is GTSNPN and CDR2 SVGIG (reference sequence). With 2 bases removed from V and 10 bases from J, the gap between germline ends came to 12 bases. The CDR3 loop spans 13 amino acids.

This chain joins TRBV6-2 or TRBV6-3 and TRBJ1-1; 11 nucleotides agree with TRBD1. Germline V CDR1 and CDR2: MNHEY, SVGEGT. The CDR3 spans 14 residues. With V trimmed by 6 bases and J by 4 bases, 4 bases remained unmatched. The CDR3 DNA reads TGTGCCAGCAGAGGGACAGGGGGAAGCACTGAAGCTTTCTTT. This gives the protein CASRGTGGSTEAFF.

J is TRBJ2-7 and V is TRBV7-2, with unresolved D. The V gene lost 8 bases and the J gene lost 2 bases, with 10 bases spanning the gap. Germline assignment: CDR1 SGHTA and CDR2 FQGNSA. This CDR3 has 12 amino acids. The CDR3 sequence: CASALLTYEQYF. In nucleotides, the CDR3 is TGTGCCAGCGCACTATTAACCTACGAGCAGTACTTC.

By sample share, this clonotype is large (0.1 to 1%). This chain links TRBV20-1 with TRBJ2-2, with D unresolved. This CDR3 is 14 amino acids long. V was cut by 3 bases and J by 1 base, with 9 bases left in between. Germline V gene sequence: CDR1 DFQATT, CDR2 SNEGSKA (reference sequence). This CDR3 reads CSASRSGNTGELFF. The CDR3 DNA follows: TGCAGTGCTAGTCGTTCAGGGAACACCGGGGAGCTGTTTTTT.

This clonotype was seen a single time. A clone one base away is much larger, so this may be a read error. V and J are TRBV14 and TRBJ1-1; the D gene is possibly TRBD1 (5 bases). The CDR3 covers 13 residues. V dropped 4 bases and J dropped 4 bases, with 10 bases sitting between them. In germline, CDR1 is SGHDN, CDR2 FVKESK. The chain's CDR3 is CASSPTGPTEAFF. CDR3 in DNA: TGTGCCAGCAGCCCCACAGGTCCCACTGAAGCTTTCTTT.

The CDR3 DNA is TGTGCCATCAGTGAGTGGTCAGGGAGCACAGATACGCAGTATTTT. This encodes CAISEWSGSTDTQYF. The chain carries TRBV10-3 and TRBJ2-3, with a weak D call TRBD1 (5 bases). Germline V CDR1 and CDR2: ENHRY, SYGVKD. This CDR3 comprises 15 residues. Between the trimmed V and J ends, which lost 1 base and 0 bases, there was a span of 8 bases.

This clonotype was seen only a few times. This chain connects TRBV27 to TRBJ1-2; 12 nucleotides line up with TRBD1. V lost 3 bases, J lost 7 bases, and 6 bases stayed unmatched. Germline values: CDR1 MNHEY, CDR2 SMNVEV (reference sequence). The CDR3 sequence is 15 residues long. In DNA, the CDR3 is TGTGCCAGCAGTTTGGGGGACAGGGGGCACCTTGGCTACACCTTC. This sequence encodes CASSLGDRGHLGYTF.

The rearrangement joins TRBV7-9 to TRBJ1-3; unclear D gene. Germline CDR1 and CDR2: SEHNR and FQNEAQ (reference sequence). The V end lost 5 bases, the J end lost 0 bases, and 8 bases lay between the germline ends. The length of the CDR3 is 14 residues. CDR3 sequence reads: CASSQMGSGNTIYF. CDR3 DNA: TGTGCCAGCAGCCAGATGGGCTCTGGAAACACCATATATTTT.